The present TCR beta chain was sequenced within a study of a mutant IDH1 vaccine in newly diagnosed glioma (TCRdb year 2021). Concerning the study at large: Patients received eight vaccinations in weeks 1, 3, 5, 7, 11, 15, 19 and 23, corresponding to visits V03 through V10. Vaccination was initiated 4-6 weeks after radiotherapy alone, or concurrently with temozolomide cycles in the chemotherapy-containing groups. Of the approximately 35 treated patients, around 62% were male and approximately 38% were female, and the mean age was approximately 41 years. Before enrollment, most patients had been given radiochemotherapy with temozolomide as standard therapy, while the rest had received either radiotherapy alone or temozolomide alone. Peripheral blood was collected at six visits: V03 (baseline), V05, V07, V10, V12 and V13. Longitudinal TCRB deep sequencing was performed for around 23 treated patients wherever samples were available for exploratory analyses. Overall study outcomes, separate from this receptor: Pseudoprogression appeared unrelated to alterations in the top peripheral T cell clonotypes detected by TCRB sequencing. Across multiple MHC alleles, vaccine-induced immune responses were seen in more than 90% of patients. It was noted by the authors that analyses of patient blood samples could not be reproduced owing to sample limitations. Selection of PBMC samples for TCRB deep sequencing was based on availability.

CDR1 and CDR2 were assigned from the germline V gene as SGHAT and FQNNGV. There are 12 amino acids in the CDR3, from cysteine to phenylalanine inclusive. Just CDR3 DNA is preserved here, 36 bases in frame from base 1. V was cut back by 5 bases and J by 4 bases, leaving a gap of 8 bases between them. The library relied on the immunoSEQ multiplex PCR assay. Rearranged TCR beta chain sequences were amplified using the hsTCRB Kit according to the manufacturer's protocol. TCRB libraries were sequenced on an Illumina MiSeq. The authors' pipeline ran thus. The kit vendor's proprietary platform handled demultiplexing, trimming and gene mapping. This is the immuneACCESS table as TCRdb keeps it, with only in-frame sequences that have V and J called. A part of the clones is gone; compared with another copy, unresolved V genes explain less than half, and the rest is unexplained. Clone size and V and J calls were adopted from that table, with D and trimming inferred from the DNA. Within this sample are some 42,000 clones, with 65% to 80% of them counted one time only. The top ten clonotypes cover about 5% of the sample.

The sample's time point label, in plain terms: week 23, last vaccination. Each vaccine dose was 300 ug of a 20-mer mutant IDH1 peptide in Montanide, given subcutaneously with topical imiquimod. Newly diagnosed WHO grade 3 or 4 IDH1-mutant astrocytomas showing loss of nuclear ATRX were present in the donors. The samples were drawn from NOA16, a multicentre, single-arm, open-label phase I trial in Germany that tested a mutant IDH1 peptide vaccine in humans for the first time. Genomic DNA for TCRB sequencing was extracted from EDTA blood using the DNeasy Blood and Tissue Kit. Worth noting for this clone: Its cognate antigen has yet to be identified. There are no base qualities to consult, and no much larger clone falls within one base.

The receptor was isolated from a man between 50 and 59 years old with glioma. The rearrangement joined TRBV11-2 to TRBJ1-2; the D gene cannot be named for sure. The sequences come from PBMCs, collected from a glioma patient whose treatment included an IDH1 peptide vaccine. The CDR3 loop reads CASSLQSYGYTF. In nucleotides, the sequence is TGTGCCAGCAGCCTTCAATCCTATGGCTACACCTTC. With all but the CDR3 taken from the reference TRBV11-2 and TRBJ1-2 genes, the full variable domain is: EAGVAQSPRYKIIEKRQSVAFWCNPISGHATLYWYQQILGQGPKLLIQFQNNGVVDDSQLPKDRFSAERLKGVDSTLKIQPAKLEDSAVYLCASSLQSYGYTFGSGTRLTVV.